This is a list of T cell receptor beta chains from one sample in a study of follicular helper T cells after annual influenza vaccination. Some clones are missing from TCRdb's copy, which holds only in-frame ones; the method was immunoSEQ multiplex PCR. This sample carries a few thousand clones, about four fifths of them seen once, and the ten largest clones take approximately 0.8%. The specimen was CXCR5- memory CD4+ T cells sorted from blood, collected 7 days after influenza vaccination. Every receptor here comes from an adult who received the influenza vaccine. Each CDR3 is given with its conserved first and last residue. A D gene is named only where the DNA matches it firmly. Not all rows give a size; the values are once, few, many and, for expanded clones, a class.

NA	TRBJ1-1	TRBV11-3	13	NA	CASSMTERTEAFF	TGTGCCAGCAGCATGACAGAGCGCACTGAAGCTTTCTTT
NA	TRBJ2-7	TRBV7-9	19	NA	CASSLSYSGRLKGNYEQYF	TGTGCCAGCAGCTTAAGTTACTCGGGCCGCCTCAAAGGAAACTACGAGCAGTACTTC
NA	TRBJ1-3	TRBV28	13	NA	CASSLSRAHTIYF	TGTGCCAGCAGTTTATCCAGGGCACACACCATATATTTT
NA	TRBJ2-7	TRBV25-1	17	NA	CASSEFTAGMLTYEQYF	TGTGCCAGCAGTGAATTCACGGCAGGGATGCTAACCTACGAGCAGTACTTC
NA	TRBJ1-1	TRBV7-3	14	once	CASSLIHSNTEAFF	TGTGCCAGCAGCTTAATTCACTCGAACACTGAAGCTTTCTTT
NA	TRBJ2-3	TRBV7-3	13	NA	CASSPLGTDTQYF	TGTGCCAGCAGCCCCCTGGGCACAGATACGCAGTATTTT
NA	TRBJ1-5	TRBV7-2	15	NA	CASSQGPGSNQPQHF	TGTGCCAGCAGCCAGGGCCCAGGGAGCAATCAGCCCCAGCATTTT
TRBD2	TRBJ2-1	TRBV14	19	NA	CASSQGLAGSQSSYNEQFF	TGTGCCAGCAGCCAAGGACTAGCGGGGTCCCAAAGCTCCTACAATGAGCAGTTCTTC
TRBD1	TRBJ2-7	TRBV11-1	13	NA	CASSGTVSYEQYF	TGTGCCAGCAGTGGGACAGTATCCTACGAGCAGTACTTC
NA	TRBJ2-7	TRBV6-5	14	NA	CASSTTGSSYEQYF	TGTGCCAGCAGTACCACGGGGAGCTCCTACGAGCAGTACTTC
NA	TRBJ2-5	TRBV7-2	13	NA	CASSSTSPETQYF	TGTGCCAGCAGCTCGACTTCGCCAGAGACCCAGTACTTC